The TCR beta chain described here comes from a study of brain metastases from non-small cell lung cancer (dated by TCRdb to about 2019). General notes on the study: The study profiled the immune microenvironment of paired resected primary tumors and brain metastases taken from patients with non-small-cell lung cancer.

The library was made by the immunoSEQ multiplex PCR assay. T-cell receptor beta chain repertoire sequencing was performed alongside a 770-gene immune expression panel. The source is immuneACCESS, and TCRdb retained only in-frame sequences with V and J called. Part of the clones is not carried over; for the studies checked, unresolved V genes explain less than half of this, and the remainder is unexplained. The sample contains over 250 clones, 85% of them found a single time. The top ten clones comprise approximately 11% of the sample. A total of some 40 patients with non-small-cell lung cancer that had been surgically resected, each with specimens from both a primary tumor and a brain metastasis, made up the cohort. Tumor specimens were archival formalin-fixed, paraffin-embedded tissues. Broad study findings and their caveats: Compared with the matched primary tumors, T-cell clones appeared to be expanded in approximately 70% of brain metastases. Paired brain metastases and primary tumors largely shared TCR repertoires, although T-cell densities in the metastases were sparse. Lower T-cell infiltration was exhibited by brain metastases compared with primary tumors (P < 0.001).

Concerning this clone: It has no known antigen specificity. Per-base quality was not reported, and no clone a single base away is much larger than it.

CDR1 MGHRA and CDR2 YSYEKL were looked up in the germline V gene. The CDR3 sequence holds 13 residues, the cysteine and phenylalanine included. Kept here is only the CDR3 DNA, which spans 39 bases and is read in frame from base 1. The junction carries 12 bases between V and J, which are trimmed by 3 bases and 9 bases respectively. In this chain, TRBV4-1 is recombined with TRBJ2-1; no D gene is confidently identified. The sample comprised tissue from a brain metastasis. Interpreted using the paper, the cell subset or site label stands for: resected brain metastasis paired with primary lung tumor. This receptor was obtained from a donor at least 40 years old with non-small cell lung cancer. The nucleotides read TGCGCCAGCAGCCAGGAAACGAGTCGTGAGCAGTTCTTC. This codes for CASSQETSREQFF.